The 4 T cell receptor beta chains in this list originate from one sample, sequenced in a study of blood T cell repertoires in COVID-19. The protocol was immunoSEQ multiplex PCR, while the TCRdb copy is restricted to in-frame clones and leaves out a portion. The sample consists of fewer than 80,000 clones, 87% of them appearing once. Source material: peripheral blood. These receptors were taken from a man aged 25-45 years with acute or convalescent COVID-19.

This chain uses TRBV4-1 with TRBJ1-4; D unresolved. Germline values: CDR1 MGHRA, CDR2 YSYEKL. V lost 0 bases and J 3 bases, leaving 14 bases between the germline ends. The CDR3 is 17 amino acids. The CDR3 loop reads CASSQETSSSANEKLFF. The CDR3 DNA is TGCGCCAGCAGCCAAGAAACTTCCTCGTCGGCTAATGAAAAACTGTTTTTT.

The CDR3 loop is CAWSRGETQYF. As DNA, the CDR3 is TGTGCCTGGAGTAGGGGAGAGACCCAGTACTTC. The chain links TRBV30 to TRBJ2-5; a weak D match, TRBD1 (5 bases). The germline CDR1 and CDR2 sequences are GTSNPN and SVGIG (reference sequence). The CDR3 has 11 residues. V lost 2 bases and J 4 bases, leaving 5 bases between the germline ends.

The gene calls are TRBV5-1 and TRBJ2-3; 13 bases fit TRBD2. Germline assignment: CDR1 SGHRS and CDR2 YFSETQ. Trimming removed 7 bases from V and 1 base from J; junction bases left unmatched: 3. The CDR3 runs 15 residues. The CDR3 DNA is TGCGCCAGCTCACTAGCGGGGGGGCGCACAGATACGCAGTATTTT. The encoded protein is CASSLAGGRTDTQYF.

The V call is TRBV2, the J call TRBJ1-5; TRBD1 might be the D (5 bases). Trimming took 6 bases from V and 2 from J, leaving 8 bases between them. The CDR3 length is 13 residues. Germline lookup yields CDR1 SNHLY and CDR2 FYNNEI. The CDR3 coding sequence is TGTGCCAGCAGGCGGGACGGCAATCAGCCCCAGCATTTT. This gives the protein CASRRDGNQPQHF. The variable domain in full, with the rest retrieved from reference TRBV2 and TRBJ1-5, is EPEVTQTPSHQVTQMGQEVILRCVPISNHLYFYWYRQILGQKVEFLVSFYNNEISEKSEIFDDQFSVERPDGSNFTLKIRSTKLEDSAMYFCASRRDGNQPQHFGDGTRLSIL.